Presented here are 9 T cell receptor beta chains from one specimen sequenced in a study of T-cell memory formation after mild COVID-19. TCRdb recomputed calls from the 5' RACE reads with MiXCR, one row per CDR3 protein. The sample lists more than 400,000 distinct CDR3 sequences, about 20% occurring once. Material for sequencing was PBMCs or a T cell subset sorted from them (not recorded which). The receptor source for this set is an adult woman who had mild COVID-19 (a few samples of this study predate the infection). Cell type and time point are not known.

A few counts support this clonotype. The chain employs TRBV2 and TRBJ2-7; TRBD1 matches 10 bases. This CDR3 has 15 amino acids. The V gene's germline CDR1 is SNHLY and CDR2 FYNNEI. The trim removed 9 bases at V and 3 bases at J, leaving 11 bases unmatched. Here the CDR3 DNA reads TGTGCCAGACAGAGCGGACAGGGGGTTATCTACGAGCAGTACTTC. Amino acid sequence: CARQSGQGVIYEQYF.

In its sample, this clonotype was seen a few times. The chain is built from TRBV11-3 and TRBJ1-2; 10 bases align to TRBD1. The germline gives CDR1 SGHNT, CDR2 YENEEA. CDR3 size: 16 residues. Germline trimming cut 5 bases from V and 6 bases from J; bases unmatched to any gene: 12. The CDR3 is CASSAYPGTGENGYTF. The CDR3 nucleotides read TGTGCCAGCAGCGCATACCCTGGGACAGGGGAAAATGGCTACACCTTC.

The sample holds a few counts of this clonotype. V usage is TRBV7-9 and J usage is TRBJ2-3, with TRBD2 identical over 14 bases. The CDR3 loop spans 17 amino acids. V shed 8 bases and J 3 bases; nucleotides not matched to a gene: 10. Germline CDR1 and CDR2: SEHNR and FQNEAQ (reference sequence). The CDR3 coding sequence is TGTGCCAGCCGACTGGACGGGACTAGCGGGAGAACAGATACGCAGTATTTT. Amino acid sequence: CASRLDGTSGRTDTQYF.

This chain links TRBV5-4 with TRBJ2-7; no definite D call. The CDR3 extends over 14 amino acids. Germline assignment: CDR1 SGHNT and CDR2 YYREEE (reference sequence). The V end was cut by 5 bases, the J end by 0 bases, with 12 bases between. This CDR3 reads CASRVAADSYEQYF. DNA for the CDR3: TGTGCCAGCAGAGTCGCGGCTGACTCCTACGAGCAGTACTTC.

At least ten counts were recorded for this clonotype. For the CDR3, the DNA is TGTGCCAGCAGTTTAGGATATTACAATGAGCAGTTCTTC. Protein: CASSLGYYNEQFF. The V and J genes are TRBV12-3 or TRBV12-4 and TRBJ2-1, with D uncertain. The V gene lost 1 base and the J gene lost 4 bases, with 5 bases spanning the gap. The CDR3 consists of 13 residues.

CDR3 region: CASSQPGQSNYGYTF. CDR3 DNA: TGTGCCAGCAGCCAGCCGGGACAGAGTAACTATGGCTACACCTTC. The rearrangement uses TRBV3-1 and TRBJ1-2, with 7 nucleotides matching TRBD1. Per germline, CDR1 LGHDT and CDR2 YNNKEL (reference sequence). This CDR3 comprises 15 residues. V trimming: 3 bases; J trimming: 1 base; junction bases outside the gene matches: 5.

The chain links TRBV20-1 to TRBJ1-1, with a tentative D call TRBD1 (5 bases). CDR3 length: 13 residues. CDR1 and CDR2 from the germline V gene are DFQATT and SNEGSKA (reference sequence). The V end lost 6 bases, the J end lost 2 bases, and 13 bases lay between the germline ends. The CDR3 region has the DNA TGCAGTGCATGGGGGGGGTCTAACACTGAAGCTTTCTTT. Translation: CSAWGGSNTEAFF.

This chain joins TRBV24-1 and TRBJ1-2; no firm D call. Germline assignment: CDR1 KGHDR and CDR2 SFDVKD. Trimming shortened V by 2 bases and J by 6 bases, and 15 bases separated the two germline ends. The CDR3 contains 15 residues. The CDR3 DNA is TGTGCCACCAGTGATTCGCGCCTCCAAAGCCATGGCTACACCTTC. This sequence encodes CATSDSRLQSHGYTF.

In its sample, this clonotype was seen a few times. The chain has TRBV3-1 and TRBJ1-1, with 9 bases that match TRBD1. V shed 4 bases, J shed 1 base, and the junction held 4 bases outside the gene matches. The V gene's germline CDR1 is LGHDT and CDR2 YNNKEL (reference sequence). This CDR3 spans 15 amino acids. The CDR3 protein is CASSRAGQGNTEAFF. The CDR3 region has the DNA TGTGCCAGCAGCCGGGCGGGACAGGGGAACACTGAAGCTTTCTTT.